Below, 21 T cell receptor beta chains from the same sample are listed, as sequenced in a study of blood T cell repertoires in COVID-19. Assay: immunoSEQ multiplex PCR; the TCRdb copy retains only in-frame clones and omits some. The sample yields tens of thousands of clones, 70% to 90% seen once. The sample taken for sequencing was peripheral blood. The receptor set was obtained from a woman aged 60-75 years with acute or convalescent COVID-19.

V usage is TRBV11-2 and J usage is TRBJ2-7; possible D gene TRBD2, 5 bases. This CDR3 has 13 amino acids. Germline V lookup: CDR1 SGHAT, CDR2 FQNNGV. V lost 1 base and J lost 4, with 8 bases in between. The CDR3 DNA sequence: TGTGCCAGCAGCTTAGGAGGGCTGTACGAGCAGTACTTC. It encodes CASSLGGLYEQYF.

In this sample, this clone turned up a few times. The chain couples TRBV9 to TRBJ2-7; TRBD2 aligns across 9 bases. This CDR3 spans 16 amino acids. Germline V gene sequence: CDR1 SGDLS, CDR2 YYNGEE. Losses at the gene ends were 0 bases for V and 0 bases for J; bases not matched to a gene: 4. CDR3 region: CASSVDGSGSSYEQYF. CDR3 coding DNA: TGTGCCAGCAGCGTAGATGGTAGCGGGAGCTCCTACGAGCAGTACTTC.

V and J are TRBV29-1 and TRBJ2-1, with a weak D call TRBD1 (5 bases). Germline V CDR1 and CDR2: SQVTM, ANQGSEA. The CDR3 is made up of 13 amino acids. With 6 bases removed from V and 7 bases from J, the gap between germline ends came to 16 bases. The CDR3 DNA sequence: TGCAGCGTCTCTTCTGGGGCCGTAAATGAGCAGTTCTTC. Translation: CSVSSGAVNEQFF.

This chain joins TRBV7-9 and TRBJ2-5; 9 bases align to TRBD1. CDR3 length: 15 residues. V lost 5 bases, J lost 5 bases, and 9 bases stayed unmatched. The germline V gene has CDR1 SEHNR and CDR2 FQNEAQ (reference sequence). The CDR3 reads CASSRRPGTGETQYF. CDR3 sequence (DNA): TGTGCCAGCAGCCGACGTCCGGGGACAGGGGAGACCCAGTACTTC.

The genes are TRBV29-1 and TRBJ1-3; D is perhaps TRBD1 (5 bases). The V gene lost 7 bases and the J gene lost 3 bases, with 13 bases spanning the gap. The CDR3 is 13 amino acids. Germline loops: CDR1 SQVTM, CDR2 ANQGSEA. The CDR3 loop is CSALTGGGNTIYF. CDR3 DNA: TGCAGCGCTCTAACCGGGGGTGGAAACACCATATATTTT.

This clone showed up just a few times. The chain links TRBV6-1 to TRBJ1-2; maybe TRBD1 (5 bases). V was cut by 0 bases and J by 4 bases, with 12 bases left in between. Germline CDR1 MNHNS, CDR2 SASEGT. The CDR3 extends over 15 amino acids. CDR3 loop: CASSEAGGSIYGYTF. CDR3 DNA: TGTGCCAGCAGTGAAGCGGGGGGGTCTATCTATGGCTACACCTTC.

V is TRBV7-8 and J is TRBJ1-1; TRBD1 is a possible D gene (6 bases). Trimming shortened V by 5 bases and J by 8 bases, and 18 bases separated the two germline ends. From germline, CDR1 is SGHVS and CDR2 FQNEAQ. The CDR3 runs to 14 residues. The CDR3 loop is CASSLYGGQKEAFF. As DNA, the CDR3 is TGTGCCAGCAGCCTCTACGGCGGACAGAAAGAAGCTTTCTTT.

The chain employs TRBV11-2 and TRBJ2-1; unclear D gene. With 3 bases removed from V and 6 bases from J, the gap between germline ends came to 12 bases. The germline V gene encodes CDR1 SGHAT and CDR2 FQNNGV. The CDR3 has 14 amino acids. The CDR3 DNA sequence: TGTGCCAGCAGCTTTGGAGTAACGCGCAATGAGCAGTTCTTC. Encoded protein: CASSFGVTRNEQFF.

The sample holds one count of this clone. The V and J genes are TRBV28 and TRBJ1-5; the D gene is possibly TRBD1 (5 bases). V gave up 3 bases and J gave up 8 bases, with 23 bases separating them. CDR1 is MDHEN and CDR2 is SYDVKM in the germline V gene. This CDR3 has 17 residues. The CDR3 reads CASSLFPSARVSKPQHF. The DNA of the CDR3 is TGTGCCAGCAGTTTGTTCCCATCTGCCAGGGTCAGCAAGCCCCAGCATTTT.

As DNA, the CDR3 is TGTGCCAGTAGTCCCCGGACAGGGGAAGCTTTCTTT. The encoded protein is CASSPRTGEAFF. V gene TRBV19 combines with J gene TRBJ1-1; 8 bases agree with TRBD1. The germline gives CDR1 LNHDA, CDR2 SQIVND (reference sequence). This CDR3 comprises 12 residues. V was clipped by 5 bases and J by 8 bases; unmatched bases: 4.

V and J are TRBV13 and TRBJ2-1, with TRBD2 identical over 8 bases. The CDR3 runs to 19 residues. CDR1 and CDR2 from the germline V gene are PRHDT and FYEKMQ (reference sequence). With 1 base clipped from V and 0 bases from J, the junction kept 11 bases outside the gene matches. In DNA, the CDR3 is TGTGCCAGCAGCTTAGAAGTTGGCGGGGGGACTATCTCCTACAATGAGCAGTTCTTC. It is translated as CASSLEVGGGTISYNEQFF.

This chain links TRBV5-1 with TRBJ1-2; 10 bases fit TRBD1. The germline gives CDR1 SGHRS, CDR2 YFSETQ. The length of the CDR3 is 14 residues. The ends lost 2 bases at V and 3 bases at J; junction bases unmatched: 1. The CDR3 is CASSLGTGDYGYTF. In DNA form, the CDR3 reads TGCGCCAGCAGCTTAGGGACAGGGGACTATGGCTACACCTTC. Supplemented by reference TRBV5-1 and TRBJ1-2, the full variable domain reads KAGVTQTPRYLIKTRGQQVTLSCSPISGHRSVSWYQQTPGQGLQFLFEYFSETQRNKGNFPGRFSGRQFSNSRSEMNVSTLELGDSALYLCASSLGTGDYGYTFGSGTRLTVV.

Remarks on this clone: The DNA is left out, because the CDR3 cannot be placed on it with certainty; the CDR3 is given as TCRdb lists it. The chain joins TRBV6-5 to TRBJ1-2; whether TRBD1, the table's D call, matches the DNA was not checked. The CDR3 spans 14 residues, counting both ends. Germline CDR1 and CDR2: MNHEY and SVGAGI. The CDR3 spells CASSSGQGMGGYTF.

The chain couples TRBV6-5 to TRBJ1-5; 8 nucleotides match TRBD1. Looked up from germline, CDR1 is MNHEY and CDR2 is SVGAGI. The trim removed 4 bases at V and 6 bases at J, leaving 8 bases unmatched. This CDR3 region has 15 residues. CDR3 bases: TGTGCCAGCAGTTCGACAGGGGAGGTGGGTCAGCCCCAGCATTTT. Amino acids: CASSSTGEVGQPQHF.

The chain is built from TRBV24-1 and TRBJ2-1; a weak D match, TRBD2 (6 bases). The CDR3 is made up of 14 amino acids. CDR1 is KGHDR, CDR2 SFDVKD, per germline. Trimming left V 9 bases short and J 8 bases short, with 19 bases between. CDR3 DNA sequence: TGTGCCACCGGCACCGGGACTGCGGCGGATGAGCAGTTCTTC. Protein sequence: CATGTGTAADEQFF.

The V call is TRBV11-3, the J call TRBJ2-5; TRBD1 matches 7 bases. CDR1 SGHNT and CDR2 YENEEA come from the germline V gene. With 5 bases clipped from V and 1 base from J, the junction kept 1 base outside the gene matches. The CDR3 runs 13 residues. CDR3 nucleotides: TGTGCCAGCAGCCGGGACAGCCAAGAGACCCAGTACTTC. It codes for CASSRDSQETQYF.

The V gene is TRBV7-2, the J gene TRBJ1-2; 7 positions agree with TRBD1. The CDR3 is 14 residues long. V lost 5 bases to trimming and J lost 2 bases; unmatched junction nucleotides: 5. Germline CDR1 is SGHTA and CDR2 is FQGNSA. The CDR3 DNA reads as TGTGCCAGCAGCCCGAAGGGACAGAACTATGGCTACACCTTC. Protein: CASSPKGQNYGYTF.

In its sample, this clone was seen a few times. The rearrangement uses TRBV7-2 and TRBJ2-7; 8 bases align to TRBD2. The CDR3 contains 15 residues. The J segment lost 6 bases and the V segment lost 2 bases, leaving 9 bases of the junction unmatched. Germline values: CDR1 SGHTA, CDR2 FQGNSA. The CDR3 here is CASSLSGSVSGEQYF. The CDR3 region has the DNA TGTGCCAGCAGCTTAAGCGGGAGTGTTTCAGGCGAGCAGTACTTC.

This clone was picked up a small number of times. The J gene is TRBJ1-1, the V gene TRBV28; unclear D gene. Germline values: CDR1 MDHEN, CDR2 SYDVKM. V was clipped by 1 base and J by 6 bases, with 3 bases between them. This CDR3 contains 11 residues. CDR3 amino acids: CASSLYSEAFF. For the CDR3, the DNA is TGTGCCAGCAGTTTATACTCTGAAGCTTTCTTT.

The rearrangement links TRBV7-8 to TRBJ1-2; D remains ambiguous. The CDR3 is 14 amino acids. Germline lookup yields CDR1 SGHVS and CDR2 FQNEAQ. V was clipped by 1 base and J by 6 bases, with 12 bases between them. The CDR3 bases are TGTGCCAGCAGCTTAGACGGGGTGGCGAATGGCTACACCTTC. It is translated as CASSLDGVANGYTF.

V usage is TRBV27 and J usage is TRBJ2-7, with 7 bases fitting TRBD1. Germline assignment: CDR1 MNHEY and CDR2 SMNVEV (reference sequence). This CDR3 is built from 19 residues. Losses at the gene ends were 2 bases for V and 9 bases for J; bases not matched to a gene: 25. As DNA, the CDR3 is TGTGCCAGCAGTTTAAAGGGGGCGACAGGGTCAGGATTAACGACGGGGCAGTACTTC. Encoded protein: CASSLKGATGSGLTTGQYF.